The rows below give T cell receptor beta chains drawn from one sample of a study of vaccination and CD4 T cells after COVID-19. The antigens for these receptors are not known. TCRdb independently ran MiXCR on the PCR reads; one entry per CDR3 protein. This table holds 19,000 or so distinct CDR3 sequences, approximately 54% found once. Sequencing was carried out using CD4+ T cells from blood, cultured in vitro. The origin of the receptors is a human donor who had recovered from COVID-19. Both conserved end residues are part of each CDR3. The D gene is left open where the match is weak. Only some rows state a clone size, as once, few, many or a class for expanded clones.

j_call v_call d_call clone_size cdr3_aa cdr3_nt
TRBJ1-2 TRBV6-1 TRBD1 few CASSRTGNYGYTF TGTGCCAGCAGTCGGACAGGGAACTATGGCTACACCTTC
TRBJ2-7 TRBV6-2/TRBV6-3 - - CASSQGPYEQYF TGTGCCAGCAGCCAGGGCCCCTACGAGCAGTACTTC
TRBJ2-7 TRBV29-1 TRBD1 - CSVGGGQGVGLDYEQYF TGCAGCGTTGGAGGGGGACAGGGGGTGGGTCTAGACTACGAGCAGTACTTC
TRBJ2-7 TRBV19 TRBD1 - CASITGSSRDRGNEQYF TGTGCCAGTATCACAGGGTCGTCTAGGGACAGGGGCAACGAGCAGTACTTC
TRBJ2-7 TRBV14 - - CASSPKGSRKYF TGTGCCAGCAGCCCCAAAGGTTCTAGGAAGTACTTC
TRBJ2-5 TRBV7-2 TRBD2 few CASSRGGTRETQYF TGTGCCAGCAGCCGGGGGGGGACACGAGAGACCCAGTACTTC
TRBJ2-2 TRBV7-6 - - CASSQRGTSGTGELFF TGTGCCAGCAGCCAGAGAGGGACCAGTGGGACCGGGGAGCTGTTTTTT
TRBJ1-6 TRBV20-1 - - CSAPVGTLYNSPLHF TGCAGTGCTCCAGTGGGGACACTCTATAATTCACCCCTCCACTTT
TRBJ1-6 TRBV5-1 TRBD1 - CASSLEPGGNSPLHF TGCGCCAGCAGCTTGGAGCCAGGGGGTAATTCACCCCTCCACTTT
TRBJ1-1 TRBV11-2 - - CASSLSEVNTEAFF TGTGCCAGCAGCTTATCCGAGGTGAACACTGAAGCTTTCTTT